These 32 T cell receptor beta chains were all obtained from the same sample, sequenced in a study of T-cell memory formation after mild COVID-19 (dated by TCRdb to the early 2020s). To prepare the library, 5' RACE was applied. Instrument used: Illumina NovaSeq 6000. The public reads were reprocessed in TCRdb via fastp at Q25 and MiXCR, keeping in-frame beta chains. Rows merge per CDR3 protein into single entries with the most common DNA and genes. This sample has about 360,000 distinct CDR3 sequences in its table, and about 15% of those were observed once. The ten largest account for 20% to 25% of the sample. Sequenced sample: PBMCs or a T cell subset sorted from them (not recorded which). These receptors all come from a man aged 18 to 29 who had mild COVID-19 (a few samples of this study predate the infection). The sample titles of this study are shuffled in the database, so cell type and time point are left out; the donor was told from shared clones.

This clonotype has just a few counts. The chain carries TRBV4-3 and TRBJ1-2; D unresolved. CDR3 length equals 13 residues. V lost 0 bases and J lost 7, with 9 bases in between. Germline lookup yields CDR1 LGHNA and CDR2 YSLEER. The CDR3 reads CASSQEVAGGYTF. The DNA for the CDR3 is TGCGCCAGCAGCCAAGAGGTTGCCGGTGGCTACACCTTC.

The chain couples TRBV11-3 to TRBJ2-5, with 13 nucleotides matching TRBD2. Per germline, CDR1 SGHNT and CDR2 YENEEA. The V gene end was trimmed by 6 bases and the J gene end by 1 base; junction bases not matched to a gene: 5. The CDR3 is made up of 16 amino acids. CDR3: CASSPRTSGGQETQYF. CDR3 coding DNA: TGTGCCAGCAGTCCCCGGACTAGCGGGGGCCAAGAGACCCAGTACTTC.

This chain connects TRBV20-1 to TRBJ2-1; D gene unclear. Germline CDR1 and CDR2: DFQATT and SNEGSKA (reference sequence). The V end was cut by 0 bases, the J end by 5 bases, with 11 bases between. This CDR3 is 14 amino acids long. The CDR3 DNA sequence: TGCAGTGCTAGAGATGCACAGTCCAACAATGAGCAGTTCTTC. It is translated as CSARDAQSNNEQFF.

This chain connects TRBV4-2 to TRBJ1-2, with D possibly being TRBD1 (6 bases). V lost 2 bases and J lost 4, with 11 bases in between. The CDR3 covers 14 residues. Per the germline V gene, CDR1 is LGHNA and CDR2 is YNFKEQ. In DNA form, the CDR3 reads TGTGCCAGCAGCCAAACAGGGCCGAGCTATGGCTACACCTTC. Translating it yields CASSQTGPSYGYTF.

The V and J genes are TRBV7-9 and TRBJ2-2; D not resolved. This CDR3 is 13 amino acids long. CDR1 is SEHNR, CDR2 FQNEAQ, per germline (reference sequence). The V end lost 3 bases, the J end lost 4 bases, and 6 bases lay between the germline ends. CDR3 region: CASSFWSTGELFF. CDR3 in DNA: TGTGCCAGCAGCTTCTGGTCCACCGGGGAGCTGTTTTTT.

CDR3 nucleotide sequence: TGCGCCAGCAGCGGACGGTTGGGGGCCCAGGAGCTGTTTTTT. Encoded protein: CASSGRLGAQELFF. The rearrangement joins TRBV5-1 to TRBJ2-2; possible D gene TRBD1, 6 bases. The CDR3 has 14 residues. Trimming stripped 4 bases from V and 10 bases from J, with 17 bases between. The germline CDR1 and CDR2 sequences are SGHRS and YFSETQ.

The chain has TRBV2 and TRBJ1-2; D is unclear. CDR1 is SNHLY and CDR2 is FYNNEI in the germline V gene. V was pared by 8 bases and J by 2 bases, with 9 bases between. This CDR3 spans 12 amino acids. CDR3 sequence (DNA): TGTGCCAGCCTGCCACGGAACTATGGCTACACCTTC. Translated, it gives CASLPRNYGYTF.

This clonotype has a handful of counts. DNA for the CDR3: TGTGCCAGCAGCTCAAGACCTCCGGGCGGCCATGGCTACACCTTC. Translated, it gives CASSSRPPGGHGYTF. The chain links TRBV7-2 to TRBJ1-2; no reliable D call. With 4 bases removed from V and 6 bases from J, the gap between germline ends came to 18 bases. This CDR3 has 15 residues. Per the germline V gene, CDR1 is SGHTA and CDR2 is FQGNSA.

This clonotype was found many times. The chain uses TRBV20-1 and TRBJ2-5, with TRBD1 as a possible D gene (6 bases). Germline assignment: CDR1 DFQATT and CDR2 SNEGSKA (reference sequence). V was cut by 0 bases and J by 4 bases, with 12 bases left in between. The CDR3 runs 14 residues. The CDR3 spells CSARDNRAGETQYF. The DNA of the CDR3 is TGCAGTGCTAGAGATAACAGGGCCGGAGAGACCCAGTACTTC.

The V call is TRBV5-1, the J call TRBJ2-3; 12 bases align to TRBD2. The junction had 5 bases not matched to a gene; V was cut back by 4 bases and J by 2 bases. CDR3 length: 16 residues. Per the germline V gene, CDR1 is SGHRS and CDR2 is YFSETQ. The DNA of the CDR3 is TGCGCCAGCAGCGGCGGACTAGCGGGGCTCACAGATACGCAGTATTTT. Its translation: CASSGGLAGLTDTQYF. Full variable domain (missing parts from reference TRBV5-1 and TRBJ2-3): KAGVTQTPRYLIKTRGQQVTLSCSPISGHRSVSWYQQTPGQGLQFLFEYFSETQRNKGNFPGRFSGRQFSNSRSEMNVSTLELGDSALYLCASSGGLAGLTDTQYFGPGTRLTVL.

The chain joins TRBV12-3 or TRBV12-4 to TRBJ2-7; 7 nucleotides agree with TRBD1. V gave up 5 bases and J gave up 5 bases; unmatched junction bases: 9. The CDR3 loop spans 14 amino acids. The CDR3 sequence: CASSIGQDQHEQYF. The CDR3 coding sequence is TGTGCCAGCAGTATTGGACAGGACCAACACGAGCAGTACTTC.

This clonotype was seen more than once but under ten times. This chain uses TRBV27 with TRBJ1-6; 7 nucleotides agree with TRBD1. The CDR3 contains 13 residues. Germline-derived CDR1 and CDR2 are MNHEY and SMNVEV (reference sequence). Trimming cost V 6 bases and J 10 bases; bases outside gene matches: 6. CDR3 in DNA: TGTGCCAGCAGGTGGGCAGGGGGGTCACCCCTCCACTTT. Protein: CASRWAGGSPLHF.

The rearrangement joins TRBV27 to TRBJ1-2, with unresolved D. The V end was cut by 6 bases, the J end by 8 bases, with 16 bases between. Germline CDR1 reads MNHEY; CDR2 reads SMNVEV (reference sequence). The CDR3 extends over 13 amino acids. The CDR3, as DNA: TGTGCCAGCAGGACCCGGGCGGCCTCCGGCTACACCTTC. Protein: CASRTRAASGYTF.

The genes are TRBV29-1 and TRBJ1-3; 8 nucleotides line up with TRBD1. CDR3 length: 14 amino acids. Germline CDR1 is SQVTM and CDR2 is ANQGSEA. The junction had 5 bases not matched to a gene; V was cut back by 3 bases and J by 4 bases. The CDR3 region has the DNA TGCAGCGTTGAGGCGACAGGGGAAGGAAACACCATATATTTT. Translation gives CSVEATGEGNTIYF.

This clonotype has at least ten counts. This chain links TRBV12-3 or TRBV12-4 with TRBJ2-4, with TRBD1 identical over 10 bases. J was trimmed by 9 bases and V by 6 bases; bases with no gene match: 2. The CDR3 extends over 12 amino acids. The CDR3 DNA reads TGTGCCAGCAGCCGGGACAGGGGCATTCAGTACTTC. Its translation is CASSRDRGIQYF.

This clonotype appeared a few times. The chain couples TRBV6-6 to TRBJ1-1; D uncertain. V shed 0 bases and J shed 6 bases, with 14 bases lying between them. Germline CDR1 is MNHNY and CDR2 is SVGAGI (reference sequence). The CDR3 totals 15 residues. In DNA form, the CDR3 reads TGTGCCAGCAGTTACTCCCGGGAGTATGTCGCTGAAGCTTTCTTT. Its protein is CASSYSREYVAEAFF.

The chain carries TRBV3-1 and TRBJ2-3; weak D call: TRBD1 (5 bases). Germline loops: CDR1 LGHDT, CDR2 YNNKEL (reference sequence). The CDR3 consists of 16 residues. V lost 1 base and J 0 bases, leaving 11 bases between the germline ends. CDR3 coding DNA: TGTGCCAGCAGCCAAGTGCAGGGTAGTAGCACAGATACGCAGTATTTT. Its translation: CASSQVQGSSTDTQYF.

The chain recombines TRBV29-1 with TRBJ2-7; no clear D gene. Looked up from germline, CDR1 is SQVTM and CDR2 is ANQGSEA. The V end lost 8 bases, the J end lost 2 bases, and 16 bases lay between the germline ends. This CDR3 contains 13 residues. CDR3 in DNA: TGCAGCCCGGACCCAGGAATCGCCTACGAGCAGTACGTC. Its protein product is CSPDPGIAYEQYV.

This clonotype was recorded a few times. The J gene is TRBJ1-1, the V gene TRBV7-3; D uncertain. Germline-derived CDR1 and CDR2 are SGHTA and FQGTGA. This CDR3 spans 13 amino acids. Trimming removed 5 bases from V and 6 bases from J, with 13 bases in between. CDR3 loop: CASSQVHGPEAFF. The DNA for the CDR3 is TGTGCCAGCAGCCAAGTCCACGGCCCTGAAGCTTTCTTT.

There are many counts of this clonotype. This rearrangement joins TRBV12-3 or TRBV12-4 to TRBJ2-3; the match to TRBD2 covers 7 bases. Germline trimming cut 6 bases from V and 1 base from J; bases unmatched to any gene: 7. This CDR3 is 15 amino acids long. This chain's CDR3 is CASSSSAGGTDTQYF. In DNA form, the CDR3 reads TGTGCCAGCAGCTCAAGTGCGGGGGGCACAGATACGCAGTATTTT.

This clonotype occurred a few times. The chain has TRBV4-3 and TRBJ1-3; 8 bases fit TRBD1. V was clipped by 4 bases and J by 4 bases; unmatched bases: 6. Per germline, CDR1 LGHNA and CDR2 YSLEER. The CDR3 runs 15 residues. Here the CDR3 reads CASSLGWDRGNTIYF. The CDR3 DNA is TGCGCCAGCAGCCTTGGGTGGGACAGGGGAAACACCATATATTTT.

This clonotype has more than one count but fewer than ten. The chain links TRBV18 to TRBJ2-7; 7 positions match TRBD1. The V gene end was trimmed by 3 bases and the J gene end by 6 bases; junction bases not matched to a gene: 2. The CDR3 contains 12 residues. Germline CDR1 reads KGHSH; CDR2 reads LQKENI. CDR3 protein: CASSPDRVEQYV. CDR3 DNA sequence: TGTGCCAGCTCACCCGACAGGGTCGAGCAGTACGTC.

A word on this clonotype: Sequence at one end of the junction differs from germline and may be a read error. This chain uses TRBV7-2 with TRBJ2-5, with D maybe TRBD2 (7 bases). This CDR3 contains 16 residues. CDR1 and CDR2 (germline): SGHTA, FQGNSA. The CDR3 DNA reads as TGTGCCAGCAGCCTAGCCAGACTAGCAAGGGGGGAGACCCAGTACTTC. Translation: CASSLARLARGETQYF.

This chain links TRBV28 with TRBJ1-2, with TRBD1 identical over 11 bases. Per the germline V gene, CDR1 is MDHEN and CDR2 is SYDVKM. V was clipped by 10 bases and J by 4 bases; unmatched bases: 11. This CDR3 has 15 amino acids. The CDR3 DNA reads as TGTGCCACCCGAAGGACAGGGGGCGTCTTCTATGGCTACACCTTC. It specifies CATRRTGGVFYGYTF.

In this sample, this clonotype turned up a few times. The chain couples TRBV2 to TRBJ2-2, with D uncertain. There are 14 residues in the CDR3. The V gene's germline CDR1 is SNHLY and CDR2 FYNNEI. With 2 bases removed from V and 3 bases from J, the gap between germline ends came to 7 bases. The CDR3 reads CASSETSYTGELFF. The DNA of the CDR3 is TGTGCCAGCAGTGAAACCAGTTACACCGGGGAGCTGTTTTTT.

The V and J genes are TRBV28 and TRBJ2-1; TRBD2 matches at 7 bases. The CDR3 is made up of 17 amino acids. With V trimmed by 5 bases and J by 7 bases, 17 bases remained unmatched. Looked up from germline, CDR1 is MDHEN and CDR2 is SYDVKM. The CDR3, as DNA: TGTGCCAGCAGTCTCCTCTTGGGGGGGAGCCCGACTAATGAGCAGTTCTTC. It yields the protein CASSLLLGGSPTNEQFF.

This clonotype turned up a few times. V and J are TRBV7-2 and TRBJ1-5, with D uncertain. The CDR3 consists of 15 residues. V lost 2 bases and J 1 base, leaving 9 bases between the germline ends. Germline V gives CDR1 SGHTA, CDR2 FQGNSA. Written as DNA, the CDR3 is TGTGCCAGCAGCTTAACCCATGAGAGCAATCAGCCCCAGCATTTT. Translating it yields CASSLTHESNQPQHF.

This sequence joins TRBV29-1 and TRBJ2-5; D may be TRBD2 (7 bases). Germline values: CDR1 SQVTM, CDR2 ANQGSEA. V was cut by 4 bases and J by 1 base, with 13 bases left in between. The CDR3 covers 14 residues. CDR3 residues: CSVAVGGAQETQYF. In nucleotides, the CDR3 is TGCAGCGTTGCCGTTGGGGGGGCCCAAGAGACCCAGTACTTC.

This clonotype turned up a few times. The chain couples TRBV7-3 to TRBJ1-2, with TRBD1 matching 8 bases. V was pared by 4 bases and J by 7 bases, with 8 bases of the junction left unmatched. Looked up from germline, CDR1 is SGHTA and CDR2 is FQGTGA. This CDR3 is 14 amino acids long. The CDR3 bases are TGTGCCAGCAGCTCCCAGCAGGGGGCGGGTGGCTACACCTTC. Encoded protein: CASSSQQGAGGYTF.

V gene TRBV20-1 combines with J gene TRBJ2-2; D is perhaps TRBD1 (6 bases). CDR1 and CDR2 (germline): DFQATT, SNEGSKA (reference sequence). Trimming pared 4 bases from V and 3 bases from J, leaving 6 bases between. This CDR3 contains 12 residues. CDR3 residues: CSATGDTGELFF. The DNA of the CDR3 is TGCAGTGCTACAGGGGACACCGGGGAGCTGTTTTTT.

This chain joins TRBV6-6 and TRBJ1-4, with 8 bases lining up with TRBD1. V was clipped by 6 bases and J by 7 bases; unmatched bases: 7. Germline CDR1 reads MNHNY; CDR2 reads SVGAGI (reference sequence). CDR3 length: 14 residues. This CDR3 is CASSTDRALEKLFF. As DNA, the CDR3 is TGTGCCAGCAGCACGGACAGGGCCCTTGAAAAACTGTTTTTT.

This clonotype was counted between two and nine times. The chain employs TRBV9 and TRBJ2-5; TRBD2 aligns across 14 bases. With 4 bases clipped from V and 5 bases from J, the junction kept 7 bases outside the gene matches. The CDR3 has 16 residues. Germline V gene data show CDR1 as SGDLS and CDR2 as YYNGEE. CDR3 residues: CASSPRLAGGPETQYF. The CDR3 DNA reads as TGTGCCAGCAGCCCTCGACTAGCGGGGGGGCCGGAGACCCAGTACTTC.